This T cell receptor beta chain appears in the sequencing data of a study of OX40 agonist ivuxolimab in advanced cancers. Findings of the study overall: At 0.1 to 3.0 mg/kg and by week 6, CD4+ and CD8+ T cells in the blood had expanded clonally.

Generated by immunoSEQ multiplex PCR, the TCRdb table keeps only in-frame clones and is missing some. Of 60,000 to 85,000 clones listed, roughly 80% are singletons. Per the germline V gene, CDR1 is SGHRS and CDR2 is YFSETQ. The CDR3 has 16 amino acids. V lost 4 bases and J 2 bases, leaving 18 bases between the germline ends. On this clone itself: Its antigen is as yet unknown.

This clonotype originated in an adult with an advanced solid tumor such as melanoma, head and neck, liver or kidney cancer. The V gene is TRBV5-1, the J gene TRBJ1-1; TRBD1 might be the D (6 bases). Sequencing was performed on CD4+ or CD8+ T cells sorted from blood, taken in a trial of the OX40 agonist ivuxolimab. As DNA, the CDR3 is TGCGCCAGCAGCCGCACAGGGCCCGAACATAACACTGAAGCTTTCTTT. Translating it yields CASSRTGPEHNTEAFF.